This T cell receptor beta chain was observed in a study of T-cell reconstitution after alpha-beta-depleted transplantation in children listed by TCRdb under 2016. In the study overall: T-cell immune reconstitution after TCRalphabeta/CD19-depleted allogeneic hematopoietic cell transplantation in children was quantitatively tracked in the study by means of TCR repertoire profiling. Overall study outcomes, separate from this receptor: Apparently early alphabetaT-cell count recovery about two months after transplant reportedly relied on only several hundred rapidly expanded clones derived from non-depleted graft cells. Hyperexpanded clone frequencies declined over subsequent months; after one year, T-cell counts and TCRbeta diversity were mostly attributed to newly produced T cells. In some patients, the high TCRbeta diversity seen at day 60 was put down to recipient T cells and intrathymic progenitors that had survived conditioning.

The V end loses 1 base and the J end loses 4 bases, and a stretch of 13 bases separates them. The CDR3 contains 15 residues, cysteine and phenylalanine counted. Just CDR3 DNA is preserved here, 45 bases in frame from base 1. CDR1 and CDR2 are drawn from the germline V gene: MGHRA, YSYEKL. This specimen's treatment or condition label, per the study, means: allogeneic hematopoietic cell transplantation with graft depleted of TCRalphabeta T cells and CD19 B cells. The transplant recipients were children given TCRalphabeta/CD19-depleted allogeneic hematopoietic cell grafts. Preparation of the library involved PCR. The instrument given in TCRdb is Illumina HiSeq 2500. TCR library preparation used molecular barcoding, with unique molecular identifiers applied to normalize quantification of the TCRbeta repertoire. Using fastp trimming at Q25 and MiXCR clonotype assembly, TCRdb reanalyzed the public sequencing data and kept in-frame beta chains. CDR3 protein duplicates are merged, each entry listing the most common genes and DNA. The sample profile shows approximately 980,000 distinct CDR3 sequences; less than 30% of them were found once. 28% of the sample rests with the top ten.

This clonotype showed up many times. Its recognized antigen is unknown. Nothing much larger sits one base from this clone, and base qualities are not available. The sequence was collected from a boy under two years old who had a stem cell transplant for SCID, so the T cells may come from the graft donor. This chain joins TRBV4-1 to TRBJ2-5; the D gene is perhaps TRBD1, from 5 matching bases. The sample consisted of PBMCs, mostly from graft donor cells, taken 360 days after TCRalphabeta/CD19-depleted stem cell transplant. The DNA sequence is given as TGCGCCAGCAGCCAAGGGTCCAGGGATGGAGAGACCCAGTACTTC. The translation is CASSQGSRDGETQYF.